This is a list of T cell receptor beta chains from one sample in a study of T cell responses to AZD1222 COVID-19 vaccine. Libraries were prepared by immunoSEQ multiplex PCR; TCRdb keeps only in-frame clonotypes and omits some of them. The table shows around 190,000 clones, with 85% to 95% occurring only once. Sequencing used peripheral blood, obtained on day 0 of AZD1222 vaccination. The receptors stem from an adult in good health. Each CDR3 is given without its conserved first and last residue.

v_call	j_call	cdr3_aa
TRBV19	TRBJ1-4	ASSTLTGSENEKLF
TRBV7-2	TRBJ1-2	ASTPWRGEEYGYT
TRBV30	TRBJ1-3	AWSEGKSSGNTIY
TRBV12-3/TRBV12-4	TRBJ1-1	ASSLQSGSEAF
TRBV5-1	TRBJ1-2	ASSSRGAASDGYT
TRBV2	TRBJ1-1	ASIRDETLDTEAF
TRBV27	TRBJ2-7	ASSFRQDSYEQY
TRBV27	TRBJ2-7	ASSIGTGFSYEQY
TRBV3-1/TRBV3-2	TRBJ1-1	ASSRGGGMGAF
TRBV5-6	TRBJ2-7	ASSILAGASYEQY
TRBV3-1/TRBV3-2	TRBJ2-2	ASSQVINTGELF
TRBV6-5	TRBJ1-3	ASSYQQGLGGNTIY
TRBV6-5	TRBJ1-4	ASKTGGALNEKLF
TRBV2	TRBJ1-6	ASTDQGQGNSPLH
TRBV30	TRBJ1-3	AWRPGAGNTIY
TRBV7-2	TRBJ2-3	ASSFPRGQIITDTQY
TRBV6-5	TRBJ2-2	ASRRTGDTGELF
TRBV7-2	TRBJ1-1	ASSPQGGRSEAF
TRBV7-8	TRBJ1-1	ASSSTVGTEAF
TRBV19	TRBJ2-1	ASRMALNSYNEQF
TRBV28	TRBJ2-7	ASSLPGNSYEQY
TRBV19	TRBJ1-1	ASSSRAAEAF
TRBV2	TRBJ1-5	ASREIKGNQPQH
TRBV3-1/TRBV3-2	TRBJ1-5	ASSQGAGNRQPQH
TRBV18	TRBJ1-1	ASSPPGGRTEAF
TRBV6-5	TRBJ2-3	ASRARQGQGDTQY
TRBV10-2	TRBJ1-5	ASSLGLANGQPQH
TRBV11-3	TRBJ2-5	ASSPRRASGGARETQY
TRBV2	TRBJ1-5	ASSVAKGATEH
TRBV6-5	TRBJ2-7	ASSRNALQGREQY
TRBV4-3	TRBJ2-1	ASSQYWGANNEQF
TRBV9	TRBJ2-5	ASSINHYSTQETQY
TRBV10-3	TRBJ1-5	AISESGTGHQPQH
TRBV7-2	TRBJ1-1	ASRASLGTEAF
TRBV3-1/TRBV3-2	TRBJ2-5	ASSHPETGQETQY
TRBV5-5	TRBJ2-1	ASSLAFSSYNEQF
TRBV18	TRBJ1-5	ASSPSGQNQPQH